What follows are 9 T cell receptor beta chains derived from one specimen sequenced in a study of naive and memory T cell subsets. The beta constant-region primer was an equimolar mix of two oligonucleotides covering TRBC1 and TRBC2. The ligated cDNA underwent four PCR rounds using SP2 and nested alpha and beta constant-region primers. TCRdb ran MiXCR on the UMI-ligation and nested PCR reads and lists one entry per CDR3 protein. Of 120,000 or so distinct CDR3 sequences in the sample, 36% were seen once. Sample: central memory CD4+ T cells from blood. These receptors came from a human donor in good health.

The count of this clonotype is one. The chain links TRBV5-6 to TRBJ2-1; possibly TRBD1 for D (6 bases). CDR3 length: 15 residues. Germline V gene data show CDR1 as SGHDT and CDR2 as YYEEEE. Trimming took 1 base from V and 5 from J, leaving 13 bases between them. CDR3 amino acids: CASSLFQGTNNEQFF. DNA for the CDR3: TGTGCCAGCAGCTTGTTCCAGGGGACGAACAATGAGCAGTTCTTC.

A few counts support this clonotype. The V gene is TRBV28, the J gene TRBJ1-6, with D tentatively TRBD1 (5 bases). This CDR3 is 13 amino acids long. Trimming pared 6 bases from V and 7 bases from J, leaving 10 bases between. Germline V gives CDR1 MDHEN, CDR2 SYDVKM. The CDR3 nucleotides are TGTGCCAGCAGGGCAGGGAAGAATTCACCCCTCCACTTT. Amino acid sequence: CASRAGKNSPLHF.

In this sample, this clonotype turned up a few times. The chain employs TRBV28 and TRBJ2-6; 7 bases line up with TRBD1. Germline CDR1 is MDHEN and CDR2 is SYDVKM. Trimming took 0 bases from V and 2 from J; bases not matched to a gene: 13. The CDR3 length is 20 residues. CDR3 sequence reads: CASSLWRNRGASPGANVLTF. CDR3 nucleotide sequence: TGTGCCAGCAGTTTATGGAGAAACAGGGGCGCTTCTCCTGGGGCCAACGTCCTGACTTTC. Full variable domain (outside the CDR3, taken from reference TRBV28 and TRBJ2-6): DVKVTQSSRYLVKRTGEKVFLECVQDMDHENMFWYRQDPGLGLRLIYFSYDVKMKEKGDIPEGYSVSREKKERFSLILESASTNQTSMYLCASSLWRNRGASPGANVLTFGAGSRLTVL.

The chain combines TRBV7-2 with TRBJ2-7, with 9 bases identical to TRBD1. V lost 5 bases to trimming and J lost 6 bases; unmatched junction nucleotides: 5. The length of the CDR3 is 13 residues. The germline gives CDR1 SGHTA, CDR2 FQGNSA. Here the CDR3 reads CASSPLDRGEQYF. CDR3 DNA sequence: TGTGCCAGCAGCCCCTTGGACAGGGGCGAGCAGTACTTC.

The J gene is TRBJ1-5, the V gene TRBV4-2, with D possibly TRBD1 on 5 matching bases. There are 18 residues in the CDR3. V lost 0 bases and J lost 2, with 17 bases in between. Germline CDR1 is LGHNA and CDR2 is YNFKEQ. CDR3 region: CASSQDLQAGTGNQPQHF. CDR3 in DNA: TGTGCCAGCAGCCAAGATCTTCAGGCAGGGACCGGCAATCAGCCCCAGCATTTT.

The chain couples TRBV20-1 to TRBJ2-3; possibly TRBD2 for D (5 bases). The V gene lost 3 bases and the J gene lost 0 bases, with 16 bases spanning the gap. CDR3 length: 16 residues. Germline CDR1 and CDR2: DFQATT and SNEGSKA (reference sequence). The CDR3 spells CSASDRKRTSTDTQYF. The CDR3 nucleotides are TGCAGTGCTAGTGACCGGAAGCGGACCAGCACAGATACGCAGTATTTT.

The chain has TRBV14 and TRBJ2-7; 12 nucleotides match TRBD2. Losses at the gene ends were 0 bases for V and 1 base for J; bases not matched to a gene: 4. CDR3 length: 17 amino acids. Looked up from germline, CDR1 is SGHDN and CDR2 is FVKESK. CDR3: CASSQDLGTSGSYEQYF. The CDR3 region has the DNA TGTGCCAGCAGCCAAGATCTGGGGACTAGCGGGTCCTACGAGCAGTACTTC.

The CDR3 bases are TGTGCCAGCGGTGGCTACACCTTC. Translating gives CASGGYTF. The V and J genes are TRBV28 and TRBJ1-2, with unresolved D. V was pared by 8 bases and J by 7 bases, with 2 bases between. The germline CDR1 and CDR2 sequences are MDHEN and SYDVKM. This CDR3 has 8 residues.

This clonotype occurred once. The chain joins TRBV20-1 to TRBJ1-3, with a tentative D call TRBD1 (5 bases). Germline assignment: CDR1 DFQATT and CDR2 SNEGSKA (reference sequence). The CDR3 loop spans 13 amino acids. V shed 5 bases and J shed 4 bases, with 12 bases lying between them. The CDR3 here is CSAFRDGGNTIYF. The CDR3, as DNA: TGCAGTGCTTTCCGGGACGGCGGAAACACCATATATTTT.